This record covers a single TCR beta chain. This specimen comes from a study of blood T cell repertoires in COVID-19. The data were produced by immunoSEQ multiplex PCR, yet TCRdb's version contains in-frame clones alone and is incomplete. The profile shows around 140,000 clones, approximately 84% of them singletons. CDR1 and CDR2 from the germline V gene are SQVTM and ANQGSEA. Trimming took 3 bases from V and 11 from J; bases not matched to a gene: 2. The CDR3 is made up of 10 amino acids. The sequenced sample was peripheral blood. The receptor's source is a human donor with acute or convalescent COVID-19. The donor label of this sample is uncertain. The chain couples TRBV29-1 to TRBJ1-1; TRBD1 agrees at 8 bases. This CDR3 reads CSVDDRGAFF. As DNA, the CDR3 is TGCAGCGTTGATGACAGGGGCGCTTTCTTT.